This T cell receptor beta chain was recovered during a study of tumor-infiltrating lymphocytes in localized non-small cell lung cancer. Regarding the study as a whole: Tumors had more T cell infiltration than uninvolved lung, per TCRbeta sequencing and CD3 counts.

This clone occurred a few times. Antigen: not known. The CDR3 sequence is 11 residues long. Germline assignment: CDR1 SEHNR and CDR2 FQNEAQ (reference sequence). Trimming took 10 bases from V and 8 from J, leaving 11 bases between them. Only in-frame clones appear in the TCRdb table, and some are missing; sequencing was by immunoSEQ multiplex PCR. The sample consists of more than 8,500 clones, over 65% of them appearing once. V is TRBV7-9 and J is TRBJ1-4; D may be TRBD1 (6 bases). This TCR came from a human donor with non-small cell lung cancer. The sequenced material came from uninvolved lung tissue not adjacent to the tumor. CDR3 nucleotides: TGTGCCATTGCAGGGGAGGAAAAACTGTTTTTT. It encodes CAIAGEEKLFF.